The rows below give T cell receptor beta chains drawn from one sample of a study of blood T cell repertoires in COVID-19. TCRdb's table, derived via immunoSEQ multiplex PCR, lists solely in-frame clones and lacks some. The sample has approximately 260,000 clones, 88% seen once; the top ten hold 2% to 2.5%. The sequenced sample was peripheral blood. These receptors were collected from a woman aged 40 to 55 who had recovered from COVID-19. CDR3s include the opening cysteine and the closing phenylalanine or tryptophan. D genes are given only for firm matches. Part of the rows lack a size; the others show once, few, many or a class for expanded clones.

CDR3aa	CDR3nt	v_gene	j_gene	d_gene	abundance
CASSIRAGWSSYNEQFF	TGTGCCAGTTCGATACGAGCGGGCTGGAGCTCCTACAATGAGCAGTTCTTC	TRBV19	TRBJ2-1	-	-
CASSQVQGAGELFF	TGTGCCAGCAGCCAAGTGCAGGGGGCCGGGGAGCTGTTTTTT	TRBV3-1/TRBV3-2	TRBJ2-2	TRBD1	-
CASSSSTGLAGLTYNEQFF	TGTGCCAGCAGCTCCTCAACTGGACTAGCGGGATTGACCTACAATGAGCAGTTCTTC	TRBV7-8	TRBJ2-1	TRBD2	-
CASSSLGANTGELFF	TGTGCCAGCAGTTCCCTAGGGGCGAACACCGGGGAGCTGTTTTTT	TRBV6-2/TRBV6-3	TRBJ2-2	-	-
CASSPRGTDTQYF	TGTGCCAGCAGCCCCAGGGGAACAGATACGCAGTATTTT	TRBV3-1/TRBV3-2	TRBJ2-3	-	-
CASSRDRGRGGTREQYF	TGTGCCAGCAGCCGAGACAGGGGCCGGGGCGGTACGCGGGAGCAGTACTTC	TRBV2	TRBJ2-7	TRBD1	once
CASSDSYTEAFF	TGTGCCAGCAGTGACAGCTACACTGAAGCTTTCTTT	TRBV6-2/TRBV6-3	TRBJ1-1	-	-
CASIGQGRRYEQYF	TGTGCCAGTATAGGACAGGGGCGCCGTTACGAGCAGTACTTC	TRBV28	TRBJ2-7	TRBD1	-
CASSPGLAGPYEQYF	TGTGCCAGCAGCCCAGGACTAGCGGGTCCCTACGAGCAGTACTTC	TRBV3-1/TRBV3-2	TRBJ2-7	TRBD2	once
CASRVNSGSREQFF	TGCGCCAGCAGAGTTAATAGCGGGAGTCGGGAGCAGTTCTTC	TRBV5-1	TRBJ2-1	TRBD2	-
CASSFSSGGAYNEQFF	TGCGCCAGCAGCTTTTCTAGCGGGGGGGCCTACAATGAGCAGTTCTTC	TRBV5-1	TRBJ2-1	TRBD2	-
CASSFDRGAGEQYF	TGTGCCAGCAGCTTTGATCGGGGGGCGGGAGAGCAGTACTTC	TRBV7-2	TRBJ2-7	-	-
CASSLALAGGTNEQFF	TGTGCCAGCAGCTTAGCACTAGCGGGGGGGACCAATGAGCAGTTCTTC	TRBV7-2	TRBJ2-1	TRBD2	-
CASSPYEVRGNKAAEQYF	TGTGCCAGCTCACCCTACGAGGTCAGGGGGAACAAGGCGGCCGAGCAGTACTTC	TRBV18	TRBJ2-7	TRBD1	-
CASSPRGTGRDEQYF	TGTGCCAGCTCACCACGCGGGACAGGGCGCGACGAGCAGTACTTC	TRBV18	TRBJ2-7	TRBD1	-
CATRGTSGHNEQFF	TGTGCCACCAGAGGGACTAGCGGCCACAATGAGCAGTTCTTC	TRBV19	TRBJ2-1	TRBD2	-
CAAAGGPYNEQFF	TGTGCCGCAGCGGGAGGGCCCTACAATGAGCAGTTCTTC	TRBV28	TRBJ2-1	TRBD2	-
CASSQLTRNRLSSYNEQFF	TGCGCCAGCAGCCAACTAACCCGGAACAGGCTGAGCTCCTACAATGAGCAGTTCTTC	TRBV4-1	TRBJ2-1	-	-
CAWSADTSYTDTQYF	TGTGCCTGGAGTGCGGACACTTCCTACACAGATACGCAGTATTTT	TRBV30	TRBJ2-3	-	-
CASSVDGAGGNDEQFF	TGTGCCAGCAGCGTAGATGGGGCGGGAGGTAACGATGAGCAGTTCTTC	TRBV9	TRBJ2-1	TRBD2	-
CASSPSGLNTGELFF	TGTGCCAGCTCACCAAGCGGACTGAACACCGGGGAGCTGTTTTTT	TRBV18	TRBJ2-2	-	-
CATSDTLGGYTF	TGTGCCACCAGTGATACCCTCGGTGGCTACACCTTC	TRBV24-1	TRBJ1-2	-	-
CASSLSGGAGPNQPQHF	TGTGCCAGCAGTTTATCGGGGGGAGCGGGACCAAATCAGCCCCAGCATTTT	TRBV27	TRBJ1-5	-	few
CASSGTSWSSYNEQFF	TGTGCCAGCAGCGGGACTTCATGGAGCTCCTACAATGAGCAGTTCTTC	TRBV7-9	TRBJ2-1	-	-
CASSLAGMRNEQFF	TGTGCCAGCAGCTTAGCGGGAATGAGAAATGAGCAGTTCTTC	TRBV13	TRBJ2-1	-	-
CASSPGLLQPQHF	TGTGCCAGCTCACCCGGACTGCTACAGCCCCAGCATTTT	TRBV18	TRBJ1-5	-	-
CASSFSGRSTYEQYF	TGTGCCAGCAGTTTCTCCGGGAGATCAACCTACGAGCAGTACTTC	TRBV28	TRBJ2-7	-	-
CASSPDSSGNTIYF	TGTGCCAGCAGCCCCGACAGCTCTGGAAACACCATATATTTT	TRBV9	TRBJ1-3	-	-
CASVTGFLSGNTIYF	TGTGCCAGTGTGACAGGTTTCCTCTCTGGAAACACCATATATTTT	TRBV19	TRBJ1-3	-	once
CASSSITGGRNTIYF	TGTGCCAGCAGTTCCATCACAGGGGGCAGGAACACCATATATTTT	TRBV6-5	TRBJ1-3	TRBD1	-
CAISGDSNGFNEQFF	TGTGCCATCAGTGGGGACAGTAATGGGTTCAATGAGCAGTTCTTC	TRBV10-3	TRBJ2-1	TRBD1	-
CASRGPGELFF	TGTGCCAGCAGGGGCCCCGGGGAGCTGTTTTTT	TRBV3-1/TRBV3-2	TRBJ2-2	-	-
CASSQSTGLAGELFF	TGCGCCAGCAGCCAGAGCACAGGTTTGGCCGGGGAGCTGTTTTTT	TRBV4-3	TRBJ2-2	-	-
CAVGLAGGPDYNEQFF	TGTGCCGTAGGACTAGCGGGGGGGCCTGATTACAATGAGCAGTTCTTC	TRBV24-1	TRBJ2-1	TRBD2	-
CASSEEKRLAGSYEQYF	TGTGCCAGCAGCGAAGAAAAAAGACTAGCGGGGTCCTACGAGCAGTACTTC	TRBV21-1	TRBJ2-7	-	-
CASSDRGNQPQHF	TGTGCCAGCAGTGACAGGGGCAATCAGCCCCAGCATTTT	TRBV25-1	TRBJ1-5	-	-
CASSLDSYNSPLHF	TGTGCCAGCAGCTTAGACAGCTATAATTCACCCCTCCACTTT	TRBV7-9	TRBJ1-6	-	-
CATSDPPSAGGPLNEQFF	TGTGCCACCAGTGACCCCCCAAGCGCGGGGGGGCCTCTCAATGAGCAGTTCTTC	TRBV24-1	TRBJ2-1	TRBD2	-
CASSQVTGLNGYTF	TGTGCCAGCAGCCAAGTGACAGGGTTAAATGGCTACACCTTC	TRBV3-1/TRBV3-2	TRBJ1-2	TRBD1	-
CASSPQGAGIGGELFF	TGTGCCAGCAGCCCCCAAGGTGCGGGAATAGGAGGGGAGCTGTTTTTT	TRBV9	TRBJ2-2	-	-
CASSSRRLAGINEQFF	TGTGCCAGCAGCTCGAGGAGACTAGCGGGAATCAATGAGCAGTTCTTC	TRBV7-2	TRBJ2-1	TRBD2	-
CASSLQVSYEQYF	TGTGCCAGTAGTCTCCAGGTCTCCTACGAGCAGTACTTC	TRBV19	TRBJ2-7	-	once
CASSLGGQGYYGYTF	TGTGCCAGCAGCTTGGGGGGCCAGGGATACTATGGCTACACCTTC	TRBV5-5	TRBJ1-2	-	-
CASGGTGELFF	TGTGCCAGTGGCGGGACCGGGGAGCTGTTTTTT	TRBV28	TRBJ2-2	-	-
CSVAGGRWEKLFF	TGCAGCGTTGCGGGGGGGCGTTGGGAAAAACTGTTTTTT	TRBV29-1	TRBJ1-4	-	-
CASSSPGQGEYEQYF	TGTGCCAGCAGCTCCCCGGGACAGGGAGAATACGAGCAGTACTTC	TRBV7-9	TRBJ2-7	TRBD1	-
CATTTSEMSNTAEAFF	TGTGCCACCACAACGAGCGAGATGAGTAATACCGCTGAAGCTTTCTTT	TRBV15	TRBJ1-1	-	-
CASSFISPAGYTGELFF	TGTGCCAGCAGCTTTATCAGTCCAGCGGGTTACACCGGGGAGCTGTTTTTT	TRBV5-6	TRBJ2-2	-	-
CASSPLNLGQGRNEQYF	TGTGCCAGCAGCCCCCTAAATCTGGGACAGGGACGGAACGAGCAGTACTTC	TRBV5-6	TRBJ2-7	TRBD1	-
CASSFMGAGEKLFF	TGTGCCAGCAGCTTTATGGGAGCCGGGGAAAAACTGTTTTTT	TRBV7-9	TRBJ1-4	-	-
CASSTPPLAGGPGFYSVSKNIQYF	TGTGCCAGCAGTACCCCCCCGCTAGCGGGGGGGCCGGGGTTTTATAGCGTTTCCAAAAACATTCAGTACTTC	TRBV28	TRBJ2-4	TRBD2	-
CSVAPGQARGYTF	TGCAGCGTAGCGCCGGGACAGGCCCGTGGCTACACCTTC	TRBV29-1	TRBJ1-2	TRBD1	-
CASSLGGRYNEQFF	TGTGCCAGCAGCTTAGGGGGGCGGTACAATGAGCAGTTCTTC	TRBV7-8	TRBJ2-1	-	-
CASSVPGENIQYF	TGTGCCAGCAGCGTTCCGGGTGAAAACATTCAGTACTTC	TRBV7-9	TRBJ2-4	-	-
CAISESIAGTGSYEQYF	TGTGCCATCAGTGAGTCGATTGCGGGGACAGGAAGTTACGAGCAGTACTTC	TRBV10-3	TRBJ2-7	TRBD1	-